A selection of T cell receptor beta chains follows, all from one sample in a study of blood T cell repertoires in COVID-19. Sequenced by immunoSEQ multiplex PCR; TCRdb stores in-frame clones only, minus some. Seen here are around 220,000 clones, approximately 90% observed once, and the top ten hold just under 6.5%. Sample: PBMCs or T cells enriched from blood (not recorded which). These receptors all come from a woman under 40 with acute COVID-19. CDR3s include the opening cysteine and the closing phenylalanine or tryptophan.

v_gene: TRBV7-2
j_gene: TRBJ2-5
CDR3aa: CASSFSGLAGETQYF

v_gene: TRBV7-2
j_gene: TRBJ2-2
CDR3aa: CASSLDILANTGELFF

v_gene: TRBV4-3
j_gene: TRBJ2-3
CDR3aa: CASSQDTSTDTQYF

v_gene: TRBV5-8
j_gene: TRBJ2-7
CDR3aa: CASSLSGESAYEQYF

v_gene: TRBV7-6
j_gene: TRBJ2-5
CDR3aa: CASSFRFRVDRETQYF

v_gene: TRBV19
j_gene: TRBJ1-2
CDR3aa: CASSNGQGIFF

v_gene: TRBV28
j_gene: TRBJ1-6
CDR3aa: CASSFVPGRRSPLHF

v_gene: TRBV20-1
j_gene: TRBJ2-3
CDR3aa: CSASGQGNTDTQYF

v_gene: TRBV4-3
j_gene: TRBJ2-6
CDR3aa: CASSQEMQGTTGANVLTF

v_gene: TRBV7-3
j_gene: TRBJ2-1
CDR3aa: CASSARQGPYNEQFF

v_gene: TRBV6-5
j_gene: TRBJ1-2
CDR3aa: CASNAGDNYGYTF